These 16 T cell receptor beta chains came from one sample sequenced in a study of cytomegalovirus exposure and HLA in healthy donors. With 60 Vbeta and 13 Jbeta primers, the PCR was carried out. Repertoires were generated with immunoSEQ multiplex PCR, while TCRdb's copy carries only in-frame clones and drops some. Here the sample spans 100,000 to 150,000 clones, about four fifths being singletons. The sequenced material came from PBMCs. The receptors derive from a female donor in good health and CMV-seropositive.

The gene calls are TRBV18 and TRBJ1-5, with D perhaps TRBD1 (6 bases). Germline loops: CDR1 KGHSH, CDR2 LQKENI. This CDR3 is built from 13 residues. V was trimmed by 2 bases and J by 7 bases, leaving 9 bases between them. The CDR3 protein is CASSPTGRQPQHF. In nucleotides, the CDR3 is TGTGCCAGCTCACCAACAGGGCGACAGCCCCAGCATTTT.

The chain combines TRBV5-4 with TRBJ1-6; unclear D gene. V was pared by 4 bases and J by 9 bases, with 11 bases between. Per the germline V gene, CDR1 is SGHNT and CDR2 is YYREEE (reference sequence). The CDR3 contains 13 residues. The CDR3 reads CASSDPGGSPLHF. As DNA, the CDR3 is TGTGCCAGCAGCGATCCGGGAGGTTCACCCCTCCACTTT. The full variable domain, rest sourced from reference TRBV5-4 and TRBJ1-6, is ETGVTQSPTHLIKTRGQQVTLRCSSQSGHNTVSWYQQALGQGPQFIFQYYREEENGRGNFPPRFSGLQFPNYSSELNVNALELDDSALYLCASSDPGGSPLHFGNGTRLTVT.

The J gene is TRBJ1-4, the V gene TRBV19; a possible D gene is TRBD1 (6 bases). This CDR3 comprises 16 residues. Germline CDR1 and CDR2: LNHDA and SQIVND (reference sequence). The V end lost 6 bases, the J end lost 0 bases, and 14 bases lay between the germline ends. Here the CDR3 DNA reads TGTGCCAGTAGACATGACACAGGGCCAACTAATGAAAAACTGTTTTTT. This translates into CASRHDTGPTNEKLFF.

V gene TRBV12-5 combines with J gene TRBJ2-3; 8 bases match TRBD2. This CDR3 region has 14 residues. Looked up from germline, CDR1 is LGHNT and CDR2 is FRNRAP. With 5 bases clipped from V and 7 bases from J, the junction kept 8 bases outside the gene matches. This chain's CDR3 is CASGRSGAANTQYF. CDR3 sequence (DNA): TGTGCTAGTGGTCGTAGCGGGGCGGCTAATACGCAGTATTTT.

This chain links TRBV27 with TRBJ2-3, with D tentatively TRBD1 (6 bases). V lost 6 bases and J lost 5, with 21 bases in between. CDR1 and CDR2 from the germline V gene are MNHEY and SMNVEV (reference sequence). The CDR3 runs to 16 residues. As DNA, the CDR3 is TGTGCCAGCAGCCTGAAACAGGGTTTTTGGGGAGATACGCAGTATTTT. Protein: CASSLKQGFWGDTQYF.

V usage is TRBV6-6 and J usage is TRBJ1-2, with D possibly being TRBD1 (6 bases). The CDR3 consists of 16 residues. The V end lost 8 bases, the J end lost 2 bases, and 21 bases lay between the germline ends. The V gene's germline CDR1 is MNHNY and CDR2 SVGAGI (reference sequence). This chain's CDR3 is CASFYGAPQGNYGYTF. For the CDR3, the DNA is TGTGCCAGCTTCTACGGGGCCCCACAGGGAAACTATGGCTACACCTTC.

The chain joins TRBV5-1 to TRBJ2-5; D call uncertain. CDR3 length: 13 residues. CDR1 is SGHRS and CDR2 is YFSETQ in the germline V gene. Trimming pared 0 bases from V and 5 bases from J, leaving 8 bases between. CDR3 residues: CASSLDVAETQYF. DNA of the CDR3: TGCGCCAGCAGCTTGGACGTAGCTGAGACCCAGTACTTC.

The chain links TRBV11-2 to TRBJ1-1, with a weak D call TRBD1 (6 bases). The germline gives CDR1 SGHAT, CDR2 FQNNGV. Trimming took off 6 bases at V and 5 bases at J, with 16 bases between the two ends. The CDR3 has 14 amino acids. CDR3 nucleotides: TGTGCCAGCAGTAATAGGGGGGGAGGGACTGAAGCTTTCTTT. Translation gives CASSNRGGGTEAFF.

V is TRBV5-1 and J is TRBJ2-1; 9 positions agree with TRBD2. The V gene's germline CDR1 is SGHRS and CDR2 YFSETQ. The CDR3 totals 14 residues. V gave up 0 bases and J gave up 9 bases; unmatched junction bases: 4. CDR3 sequence: CASSLEVAGVEQFF. Here the CDR3 DNA reads TGCGCCAGCAGCTTGGAGGTAGCGGGGGTTGAGCAGTTCTTC.

This chain joins TRBV7-3 and TRBJ1-1, with TRBD1 matching over 9 bases. The V gene's germline CDR1 is SGHTA and CDR2 FQGTGA. This CDR3 has 14 amino acids. V was clipped by 5 bases and J by 7 bases; unmatched bases: 8. As DNA, the CDR3 is TGTGCCAGCAGCGTAAACAGGGGGCGCGGTGAAGCTTTCTTT. Translation: CASSVNRGRGEAFF.

This chain joins TRBV4-1 and TRBJ1-3; D uncertain. V was shortened by 4 bases and J by 0 bases, with 10 bases between the two germline ends. This CDR3 contains 15 residues. The V gene's germline CDR1 is MGHRA and CDR2 YSYEKL. The CDR3 DNA reads as TGCGCCAGCAGCCCCAGTTTCTCCTCTGGAAACACCATATATTTT. Translating gives CASSPSFSSGNTIYF.

In this sample, this clone turned up a few times. This CDR3 reads CASSGGAPYEQYF. The CDR3, as DNA: TGTGCCAGCTCCGGGGGGGCCCCCTACGAGCAGTACTTC. The chain links TRBV28 to TRBJ2-7, with TRBD2 matching 8 bases. The CDR3 extends over 13 amino acids. Germline V CDR1 and CDR2: MDHEN, SYDVKM. The V gene end was trimmed by 8 bases and the J gene end by 2 bases; junction bases not matched to a gene: 5.

The chain links TRBV12-5 to TRBJ2-5; 9 bases fit TRBD1. This CDR3 contains 14 residues. The germline gives CDR1 LGHNT, CDR2 FRNRAP. V shed 4 bases, J shed 3 bases, and the junction held 3 bases outside the gene matches. This chain's CDR3 is CASGYRDREETQYF. DNA of the CDR3: TGTGCTAGTGGTTACCGGGACAGGGAAGAGACCCAGTACTTC.

CDR3 nucleotide sequence: TGTGCCAGCACGGGGGTACAGCCTAATGAGCAGTTCTTC. Amino acids: CASTGVQPNEQFF. The J gene is TRBJ2-1, the V gene TRBV28, with a possible D match to TRBD2 (6 bases). Germline CDR1 MDHEN, CDR2 SYDVKM. This CDR3 is built from 13 residues. The ends were cut back, 7 bases at V and 7 bases at J, with 14 bases in the middle. The whole variable domain, filled in from reference TRBV28 and TRBJ2-1, reads DVKVTQSSRYLVKRTGEKVFLECVQDMDHENMFWYRQDPGLGLRLIYFSYDVKMKEKGDIPEGYSVSREKKERFSLILESASTNQTSMYLCASTGVQPNEQFFGPGTRLTVL.

This clone was detected once. The chain links TRBV7-9 to TRBJ2-1, with TRBD2 matching 10 bases. CDR1 is SEHNR, CDR2 FQNEAQ, per germline (reference sequence). CDR3 length: 15 residues. Trimming removed 5 bases from V and 7 bases from J; junction bases left unmatched: 8. CDR3: CASSPAAGGRNEQFF. CDR3 DNA: TGTGCCAGCAGCCCGGCAGCGGGGGGGCGGAATGAGCAGTTCTTC. Filled out from reference TRBV7-9 and TRBJ2-1, the complete variable domain reads DTGVSQNPRHKITKRGQNVTFRCDPISEHNRLYWYRQTLGQGPEFLTYFQNEAQLEKSRLLSDRFSAERPKGSFSTLEIQRTEQGDSAMYLCASSPAAGGRNEQFFGPGTRLTVL.

The gene calls are TRBV4-3 and TRBJ1-4; D remains ambiguous. This CDR3 region has 14 residues. V was clipped by 4 bases and J by 6 bases, with 12 bases between them. The germline V gene has CDR1 LGHNA and CDR2 YSLEER. CDR3 sequence (DNA): TGCGCCAGCAGCCGAGAGAGATCCGATGAAAAACTGTTTTTT. As protein: CASSRERSDEKLFF.